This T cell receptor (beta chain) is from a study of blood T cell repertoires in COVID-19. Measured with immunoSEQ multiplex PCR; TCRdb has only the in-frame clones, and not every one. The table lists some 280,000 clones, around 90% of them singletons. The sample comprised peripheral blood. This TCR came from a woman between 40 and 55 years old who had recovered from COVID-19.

CDR3 in amino acids: CASSATSERVTDTQYF. The CDR3 bases are TGTGCCAGCAGCGCGACTAGCGAGAGGGTCACAGATACGCAGTATTTT. This chain connects TRBV9 to TRBJ2-3; 8 nucleotides align to TRBD2. The CDR3 is 16 amino acids. The ends lost 3 bases at V and 2 bases at J; junction bases unmatched: 8. Germline V lookup: CDR1 SGDLS, CDR2 YYNGEE.